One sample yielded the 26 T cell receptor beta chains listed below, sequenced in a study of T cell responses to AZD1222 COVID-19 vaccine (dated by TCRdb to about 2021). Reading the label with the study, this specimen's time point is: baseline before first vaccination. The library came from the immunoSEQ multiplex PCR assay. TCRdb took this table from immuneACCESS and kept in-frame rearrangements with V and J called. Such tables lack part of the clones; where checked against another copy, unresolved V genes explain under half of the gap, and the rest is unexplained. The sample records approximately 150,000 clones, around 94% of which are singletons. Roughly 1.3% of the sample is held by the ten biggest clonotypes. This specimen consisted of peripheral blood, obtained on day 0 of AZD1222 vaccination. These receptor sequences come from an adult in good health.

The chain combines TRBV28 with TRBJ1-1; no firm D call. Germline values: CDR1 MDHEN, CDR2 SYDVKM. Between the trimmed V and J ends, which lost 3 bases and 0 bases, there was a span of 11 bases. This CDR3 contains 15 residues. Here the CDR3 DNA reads TGTGCCAGCAGTTTGGCAGGCCTCATGAACACTGAAGCTTTCTTT. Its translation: CASSLAGLMNTEAFF.

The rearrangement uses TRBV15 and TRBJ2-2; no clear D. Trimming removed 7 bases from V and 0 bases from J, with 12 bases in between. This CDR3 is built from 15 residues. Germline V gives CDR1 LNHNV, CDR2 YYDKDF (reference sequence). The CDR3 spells CATTPGNANTGELFF. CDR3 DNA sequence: TGTGCCACCACCCCCGGTAACGCGAACACCGGGGAGCTGTTTTTT.

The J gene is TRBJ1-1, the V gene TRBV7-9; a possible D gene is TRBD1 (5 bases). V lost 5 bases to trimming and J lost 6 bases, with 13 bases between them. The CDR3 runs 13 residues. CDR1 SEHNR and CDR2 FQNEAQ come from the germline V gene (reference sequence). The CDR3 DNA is TGTGCCAGCAGCCCAGCCGGGGGGGCTGAAGCTTTCTTT. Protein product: CASSPAGGAEAFF.

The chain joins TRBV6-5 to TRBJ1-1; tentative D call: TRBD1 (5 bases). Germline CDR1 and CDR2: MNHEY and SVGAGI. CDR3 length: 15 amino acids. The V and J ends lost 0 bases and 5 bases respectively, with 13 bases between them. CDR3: CASSYSGQGGTEAFF. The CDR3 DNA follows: TGTGCCAGCAGTTACTCTGGGCAGGGAGGGACTGAAGCTTTCTTT.

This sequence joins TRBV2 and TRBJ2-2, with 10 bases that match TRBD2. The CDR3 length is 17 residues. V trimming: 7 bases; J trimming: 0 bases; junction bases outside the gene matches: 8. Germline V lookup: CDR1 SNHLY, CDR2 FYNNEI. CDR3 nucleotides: TGTGCCAGCACCCTCACACTAGCGGGATCGAACACCGGGGAGCTGTTTTTT. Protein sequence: CASTLTLAGSNTGELFF.

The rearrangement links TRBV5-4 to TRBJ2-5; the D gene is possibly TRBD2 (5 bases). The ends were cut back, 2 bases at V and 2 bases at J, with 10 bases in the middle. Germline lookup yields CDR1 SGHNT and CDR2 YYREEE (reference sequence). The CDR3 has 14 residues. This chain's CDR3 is CASSFIGKQETQYF. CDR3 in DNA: TGTGCCAGCAGCTTTATCGGGAAACAAGAGACCCAGTACTTC.

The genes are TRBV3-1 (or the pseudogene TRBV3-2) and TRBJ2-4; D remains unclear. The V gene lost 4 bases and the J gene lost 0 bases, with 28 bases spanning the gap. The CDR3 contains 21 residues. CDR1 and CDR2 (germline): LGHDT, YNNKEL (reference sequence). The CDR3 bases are TGTGCCAGCAGCCCATTTTTCCTTTCGTCGCGGCGGAACCTAGCCAAAAACATTCAGTACTTC. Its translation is CASSPFFLSSRRNLAKNIQYF.

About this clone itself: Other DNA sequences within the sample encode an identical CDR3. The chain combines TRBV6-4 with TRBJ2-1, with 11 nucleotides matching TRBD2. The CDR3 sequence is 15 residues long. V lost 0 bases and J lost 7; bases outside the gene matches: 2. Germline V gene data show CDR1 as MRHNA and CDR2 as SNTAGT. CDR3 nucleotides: TGTGCCAGCAGTGACTCTAGCGGGGGGGCGAATGAGCAGTTCTTC. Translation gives CASSDSSGGANEQFF.

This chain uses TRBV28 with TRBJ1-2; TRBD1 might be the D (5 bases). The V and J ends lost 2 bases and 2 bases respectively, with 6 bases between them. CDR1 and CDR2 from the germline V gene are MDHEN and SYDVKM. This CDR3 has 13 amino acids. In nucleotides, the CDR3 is TGTGCCAGCAGTTTAGGGGGGAACTATGGCTACACCTTC. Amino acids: CASSLGGNYGYTF.

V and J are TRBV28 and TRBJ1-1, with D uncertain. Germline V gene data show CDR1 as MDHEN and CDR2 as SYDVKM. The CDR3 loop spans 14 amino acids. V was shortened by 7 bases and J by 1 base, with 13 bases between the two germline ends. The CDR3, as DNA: TGTGCCAGCACCTCTAGCCTTGGGAACACTGAAGCTTTCTTT. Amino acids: CASTSSLGNTEAFF.

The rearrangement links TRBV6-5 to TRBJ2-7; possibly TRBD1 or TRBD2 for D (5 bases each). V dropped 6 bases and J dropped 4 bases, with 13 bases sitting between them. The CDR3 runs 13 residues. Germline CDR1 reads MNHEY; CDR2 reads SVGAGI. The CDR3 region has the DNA TGTGCCAGCAGCATGGGACCGAATTACGAGCAGTACGTC. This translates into CASSMGPNYEQYV.

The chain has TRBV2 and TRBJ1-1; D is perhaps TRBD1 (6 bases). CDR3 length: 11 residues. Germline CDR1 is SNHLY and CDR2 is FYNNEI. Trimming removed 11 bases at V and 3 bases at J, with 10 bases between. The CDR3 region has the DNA TGTGCCTCCAACAGGGACACTGAAGCTTTCTTT. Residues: CASNRDTEAFF.

CDR3 nucleotides: TGTGCCAGCAGCCGCCGACTAGCGGGAGATACAAATGAGCAGTTCTTC. It specifies CASSRRLAGDTNEQFF. This chain uses TRBV3-1 (or the pseudogene TRBV3-2) with TRBJ2-1, with 12 bases aligning to TRBD2. Germline CDR1 is LGHDT and CDR2 is YNNKEL (reference sequence). V lost 4 bases, J lost 7 bases, and 8 bases stayed unmatched. The CDR3 contains 16 residues.

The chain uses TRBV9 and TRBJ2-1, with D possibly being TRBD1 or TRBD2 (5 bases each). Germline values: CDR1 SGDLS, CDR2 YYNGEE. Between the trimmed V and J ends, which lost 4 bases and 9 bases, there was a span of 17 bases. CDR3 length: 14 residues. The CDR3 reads CASSSTPLGREQFF. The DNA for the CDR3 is TGTGCCAGCAGCTCCACGCCGTTGGGACGTGAGCAGTTCTTC.

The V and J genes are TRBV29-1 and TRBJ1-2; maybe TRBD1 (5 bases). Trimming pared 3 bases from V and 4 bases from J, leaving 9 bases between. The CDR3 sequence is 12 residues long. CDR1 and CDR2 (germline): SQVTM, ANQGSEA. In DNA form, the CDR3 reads TGCAGCGTTGAGGTCGGGACCTATGGCTACACCTTC. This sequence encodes CSVEVGTYGYTF.

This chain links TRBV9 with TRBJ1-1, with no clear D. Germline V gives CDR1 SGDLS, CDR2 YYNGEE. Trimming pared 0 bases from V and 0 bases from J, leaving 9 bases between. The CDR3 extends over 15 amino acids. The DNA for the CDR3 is TGTGCCAGCAGCGTAGACCCTCATATGAACACTGAAGCTTTCTTT. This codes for CASSVDPHMNTEAFF.

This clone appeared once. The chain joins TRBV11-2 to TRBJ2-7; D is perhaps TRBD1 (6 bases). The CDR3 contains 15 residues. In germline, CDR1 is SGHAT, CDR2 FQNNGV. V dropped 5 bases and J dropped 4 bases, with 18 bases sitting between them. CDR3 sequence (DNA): TGTGCCAGCAGCGCCTCCCAGGGGAACCCTTACGAGCAGTACGTC. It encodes CASSASQGNPYEQYV.

In DNA form, the CDR3 reads TGTGCCAGCTCACCGTCTCGGACAGGGCGAGGGCAGCCCCAGCATTTT. It is translated as CASSPSRTGRGQPQHF. The chain links TRBV18 to TRBJ1-5, with 8 bases that match TRBD1. This CDR3 comprises 16 residues. CDR1 is KGHSH, CDR2 LQKENI, per germline. V was pared by 3 bases and J by 7 bases, with 11 bases of the junction left unmatched.

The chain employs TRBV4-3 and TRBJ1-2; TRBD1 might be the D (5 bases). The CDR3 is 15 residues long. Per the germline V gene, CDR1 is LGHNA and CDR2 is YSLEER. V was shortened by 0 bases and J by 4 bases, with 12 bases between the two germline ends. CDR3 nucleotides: TGCGCCAGCAGCCAAGAAGGGACGGAGATCTATGGCTACACCTTC. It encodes CASSQEGTEIYGYTF.

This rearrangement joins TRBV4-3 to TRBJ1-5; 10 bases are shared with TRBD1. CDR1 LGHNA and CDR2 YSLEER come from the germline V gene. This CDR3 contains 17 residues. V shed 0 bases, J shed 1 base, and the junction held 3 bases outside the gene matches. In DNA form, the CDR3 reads TGCGCCAGCAGCCAAGATTGGGACAGGGGAAGCAATCAGCCCCAGCATTTT. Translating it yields CASSQDWDRGSNQPQHF.

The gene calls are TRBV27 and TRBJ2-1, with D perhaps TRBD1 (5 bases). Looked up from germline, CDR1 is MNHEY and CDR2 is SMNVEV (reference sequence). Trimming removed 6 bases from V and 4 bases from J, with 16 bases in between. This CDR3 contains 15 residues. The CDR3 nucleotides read TGTGCCAGCAGCAAGGTGGACACCTTATACAATGAGCAGTTCTTC. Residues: CASSKVDTLYNEQFF.

The CDR3 spells CASSSEQGNSPLHF. The CDR3 DNA is TGTGCCAGCAGCTCGGAACAGGGTAACTCACCCCTCCACTTT. The chain is built from TRBV7-3 and TRBJ1-6, with D tentatively TRBD1 (6 bases). Per germline, CDR1 SGHTA and CDR2 FQGTGA. The CDR3 has 14 residues. V lost 4 bases and J lost 10, with 14 bases in between.

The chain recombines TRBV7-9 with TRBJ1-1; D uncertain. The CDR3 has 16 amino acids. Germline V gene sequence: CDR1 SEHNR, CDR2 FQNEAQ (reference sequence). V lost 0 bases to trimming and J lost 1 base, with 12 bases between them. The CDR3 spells CASSLAWQVGNTEAFF. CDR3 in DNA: TGTGCCAGCAGCTTAGCGTGGCAAGTCGGGAACACTGAAGCTTTCTTT.

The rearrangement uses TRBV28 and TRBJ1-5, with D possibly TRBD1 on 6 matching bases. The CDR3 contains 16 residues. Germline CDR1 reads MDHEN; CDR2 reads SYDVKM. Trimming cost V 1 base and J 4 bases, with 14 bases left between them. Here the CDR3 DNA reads TGTGCCAGCAGTTTATCTGTCAGGGGCCCTAATCAGCCCCAGCATTTT. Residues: CASSLSVRGPNQPQHF.

CDR3 sequence (DNA): TGTGCCAGTAGTCCGACGAGCAGGGGGCCTTATGGCTACACCTTC. Protein sequence: CASSPTSRGPYGYTF. The chain carries TRBV19 and TRBJ1-2; 8 nucleotides agree with TRBD1. Trimming removed 5 bases from V and 5 bases from J; junction bases left unmatched: 10. Per germline, CDR1 LNHDA and CDR2 SQIVND (reference sequence). This CDR3 is built from 15 residues.

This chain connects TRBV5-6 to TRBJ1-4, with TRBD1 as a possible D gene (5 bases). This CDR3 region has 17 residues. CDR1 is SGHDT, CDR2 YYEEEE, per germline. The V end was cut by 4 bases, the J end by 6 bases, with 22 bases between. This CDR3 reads CASSRGIVGMMDEKLFF. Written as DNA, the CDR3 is TGTGCCAGCAGCCGGGGGATAGTCGGGATGATGGATGAAAAACTGTTTTTT.